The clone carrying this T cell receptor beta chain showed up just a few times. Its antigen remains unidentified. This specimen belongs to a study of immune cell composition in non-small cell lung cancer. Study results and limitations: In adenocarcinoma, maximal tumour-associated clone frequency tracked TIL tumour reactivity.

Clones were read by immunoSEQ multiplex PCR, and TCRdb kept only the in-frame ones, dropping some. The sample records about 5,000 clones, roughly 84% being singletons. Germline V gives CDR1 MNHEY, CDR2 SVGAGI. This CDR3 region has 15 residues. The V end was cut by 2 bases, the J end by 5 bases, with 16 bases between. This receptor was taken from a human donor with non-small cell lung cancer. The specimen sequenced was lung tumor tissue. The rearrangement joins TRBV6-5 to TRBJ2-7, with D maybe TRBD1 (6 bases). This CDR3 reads CASSYLQGPRDEQYF. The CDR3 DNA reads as TGTGCCAGCAGTTACCTCCAGGGGCCCAGGGACGAGCAGTACTTC.